A selection of T cell receptor beta chains follows, all from one sample in a study of shared clonotypes between healthy human individuals. The table came from immunoSEQ multiplex PCR; TCRdb's copy has only in-frame clones and leaves some out. The sample records about 1.1 million clones, 70% to 80% being singletons. The sequenced material came from memory CD4+ T cells from PBMCs. Receptor source: a man aged 18 to 30 in good health. Some clones in this sample may be carry-over from other donors' samples. Each CDR3 is given with its conserved first and last residue. A D gene is named only where the DNA matches it firmly. Rows may omit the clone size; those that give it use once, few, many or a size class.

j_gene,abundance,v_gene,d_gene,CDR3nt,CDR3aa
TRBJ1-2,NA,TRBV11-2,TRBD1,TGTGCCAGCAGCTTAGGCAGGGGGACAGGCCGGAGAGACTATGGCTACACCTTC,CASSLGRGTGRRDYGYTF
TRBJ2-1,few,TRBV27,TRBD1,TGTGCCAGCAGTTCCAGCGACAGGGTGGCCTACAATGAGCAGTTCTTC,CASSSSDRVAYNEQFF
TRBJ1-4,NA,TRBV9,TRBD1,TGTGCCAGCAGCCTAGGACAGGGGTATAGTGAAAAACTGTTTTTT,CASSLGQGYSEKLFF
TRBJ1-1,few,TRBV27,NA,TGTGCCAGCAGTATTCGACCGGGGCCAAACACTGAAGCTTTCTTT,CASSIRPGPNTEAFF
TRBJ1-3,NA,TRBV30,NA,TGTGCCTGGAGTATTAGCTCTGGAAACACCATATATTTT,CAWSISSGNTIYF
TRBJ2-3,once,TRBV6-4,TRBD2,TGTGCCAGCAGTAGCGGGAGAGACTTGGATACGCAGTATTTT,CASSSGRDLDTQYF
TRBJ1-2,NA,TRBV28,TRBD1,TGTGCCAGCAGACAAGGACAGGGGGCCTACACCTTC,CASRQGQGAYTF
TRBJ2-1,many,TRBV29-1,NA,TGCAGCACGAGACGGGTAAATGAGCAGTTCTTC,CSTRRVNEQFF
TRBJ2-7,NA,TRBV6-1,NA,TGTGCCAGCAGTGAAAGGGCGGGATGGTTGGACGAGCAGTACTTC,CASSERAGWLDEQYF
TRBJ2-5,few,TRBV2,NA,TGTGCCAGCAGTGAGCAGGGTTACTCCCAAGAGACCCAGTACTTC,CASSEQGYSQETQYF
TRBJ2-5,NA,TRBV30,NA,TGTGCCTGGAGTGTACGGGTAAGGGAGACCCAGTACTTC,CAWSVRVRETQYF
TRBJ2-3,NA,TRBV6-5,TRBD1,TGTGCCAGCGCTGGGACAGGGGTAGGAGATACGCAGTATTTT,CASAGTGVGDTQYF
TRBJ2-3,NA,TRBV19,TRBD2,TGTGCCAGTAGTATCCTGGCGGGAGGAGGAGCAGATACGCAGTATTTT,CASSILAGGGADTQYF
TRBJ2-2,NA,TRBV7-3,NA,TGTGCCAGCGGGACAAAGAACACCGGGGAGCTGTTTTTT,CASGTKNTGELFF
TRBJ2-2,NA,TRBV28,NA,TGTGCCAGCAGAGGCGGGACAAGGGGGGTCGCCGGGGAGCTGTTTTTT,CASRGGTRGVAGELFF
TRBJ1-3,NA,TRBV18,NA,TGTGCCAGCTCACCACCGAATCAGTACTCTGGAAACACCATATATTTT,CASSPPNQYSGNTIYF
TRBJ2-5,once,TRBV6-1,NA,TGTGCCAGCAGGGGAGAAAAAGAGACCCAGTACTTC,CASRGEKETQYF
TRBJ2-3,few,TRBV28,NA,TGTGCCAGCAGTTTACCGGTGGCGGGATTGAGAGATACGCAGTATTTT,CASSLPVAGLRDTQYF
TRBJ2-3,NA,TRBV5-1,NA,TGCGCCAGCAGCTTGGAAGATACGCAGTATTTT,CASSLEDTQYF
TRBJ1-1,few,TRBV10-3,TRBD1,TGTGCCACAACAGGGGGGCAGGGAGTTGGCACTGAAGCTTTCTTT,CATTGGQGVGTEAFF
TRBJ2-1,once,TRBV7-8,NA,TGTGCCAGCAGGTCGACTAGAGGGAGGATGAATGAGCAGTTCTTC,CASRSTRGRMNEQFF
TRBJ1-4,NA,TRBV5-1,NA,TGCGCCAGCAGCTTTGGTCCTAATGAAAAACTGTTTTTT,CASSFGPNEKLFF
TRBJ2-1,NA,TRBV30,NA,TGTGCCTGGAGCAGGGGTTACAATGAGCAGTTCTTC,CAWSRGYNEQFF
TRBJ2-2,NA,TRBV5-1,NA,TGCGCCAGCAGCTACAGGATAGGTTCGAGCGGGGAGCTGTTTTTT,CASSYRIGSSGELFF
TRBJ1-5,NA,TRBV5-4,TRBD1,TGTGCCAGCAGCTTGGACAGGGGGCGCAGTCAGCCCCAGCATTTT,CASSLDRGRSQPQHF
TRBJ1-3,NA,TRBV19,NA,TGTGCCAGTAGTATACGAGGGGATACCGAACGGAACACCATATATTTT,CASSIRGDTERNTIYF
TRBJ2-3,NA,TRBV18,NA,TGTGCCAGCTCACTCCCGTGGGACACAGATACGCAGTATTTT,CASSLPWDTDTQYF
TRBJ2-3,NA,TRBV7-2,NA,TGTGCCAGCAGCTTACTAGGACGGGTTAGCACAGATACGCAGTATTTT,CASSLLGRVSTDTQYF
TRBJ2-2,NA,TRBV5-1,NA,TGCGCCAGCAGCCCCCCCGGCGGGGACAGCACCGGGGAGCTGTTTTTT,CASSPPGGDSTGELFF
TRBJ2-7,NA,TRBV6-5,NA,TGTGCCAGCAGTAGGGTAAGAACCTACGAGCAGTACTTC,CASSRVRTYEQYF
TRBJ1-5,NA,TRBV18,TRBD1,TGTGCCAGCTCACCGACAGGGCCCCAGCCCCAGCATTTT,CASSPTGPQPQHF
TRBJ1-2,NA,TRBV7-9,NA,TGTGCCAGCAGCCTTACGTTGGGGGGGTACTATGGCTACACCTTC,CASSLTLGGYYGYTF
TRBJ1-2,NA,TRBV4-2,TRBD1,TGTGCCAGCAGCCAAGAGTGGACAGGCTATGGCTACACCTTC,CASSQEWTGYGYTF
TRBJ1-2,NA,TRBV10-3,NA,TGTGCCATCAGTGAAGGGACAACCTATGGCTACACCTTC,CAISEGTTYGYTF
TRBJ2-7,NA,TRBV28,TRBD2,TGTGCCAGTCGGGGGGGCTACTCCTACGAGCAGTACTTC,CASRGGYSYEQYF
TRBJ1-3,NA,TRBV11-2,NA,TGTGCCAGCAGCTCCGGGATCTCTGGAAACACCATATATTTT,CASSSGISGNTIYF
TRBJ2-1,NA,TRBV5-1,TRBD2,TGCGCCAGCAGCTTGGGTCTAGCGGGAGCGTTATTAGACAATGAGCAGTTCTTC,CASSLGLAGALLDNEQFF
TRBJ1-5,NA,TRBV28,TRBD1,TGTGCCAGCAGTCCGTCGGACAGGATGAATCAGCCCCAGCATTTT,CASSPSDRMNQPQHF
TRBJ2-4,NA,TRBV9,TRBD2,TGTGCCAGCAGCGCAACTGCTAGCGGGATTCAGTACTTC,CASSATASGIQYF
TRBJ1-1,NA,TRBV19,TRBD1,TGTGCCAGTAGTATAATGGGAGGGGGCGCTGAAGCTTTCTTT,CASSIMGGGAEAFF
TRBJ2-2,few,TRBV15,TRBD2,TGTGCCACCAGCAGAGGACTAGCGGGAGGTTGGGACGCCGGGGAGCTGTTTTTT,CATSRGLAGGWDAGELFF
TRBJ2-7,once,TRBV6-4,NA,TGTGCCAGCAGTGACTCGCCCCCCAACCCCTACGAGCAGTACTTC,CASSDSPPNPYEQYF
TRBJ2-2,NA,TRBV2,NA,TGTGCCAGCACCCTCAGGCAGGGGGGAACCGGGGAGCTGTTTTTT,CASTLRQGGTGELFF
TRBJ2-4,NA,TRBV28,NA,TGTGCCAGCAGTTTCCACCGGGACAAGGGGCTTCTAGCCAAAAACATTCAGTACTTC,CASSFHRDKGLLAKNIQYF
TRBJ2-3,NA,TRBV6-5,TRBD2,TGTGCCAGCGTCCGAGCGGGAGGGCCTTCAGATACGCAGTATTTT,CASVRAGGPSDTQYF
TRBJ1-3,NA,TRBV7-2,TRBD1,TGTGCCAGCAGCTTAGAGGACAGGGCTGGAAACACCATATATTTT,CASSLEDRAGNTIYF
TRBJ2-3,once,TRBV5-1,NA,TGCGCCAGCAGCCTCCCAGGGGGCACAGATACGCAGTATTTT,CASSLPGGTDTQYF
TRBJ2-3,NA,TRBV7-9,TRBD1,TGTGCCAGCAGCCCCCTCAGGACAGGAACGACAGATACGCAGTATTTT,CASSPLRTGTTDTQYF
TRBJ2-3,NA,TRBV6-4,TRBD2,TGTGCCAGCAGTGCCCGCGGTAGCGGGAATGGCACAGATACGCAGTATTTT,CASSARGSGNGTDTQYF
TRBJ2-1,once,TRBV5-1,NA,TGCGCCAGCAGAGGAGGGTTCCAAGCCTCCTACAATGAGCAGTTCTTC,CASRGGFQASYNEQFF